This is a list of T cell receptor beta chains from one sample in a study of shared clonotypes between healthy human individuals. Sequencing was performed with immunoSEQ multiplex PCR; in TCRdb, only in-frame clones are kept and a portion is missing. This sample has about 1.1 million clones, with 60% to 85% found just once. Sequenced input: memory CD4+ T cells from PBMCs. The receptors originated from a man younger than 35 in good health. Some clones in this sample may be carry-over from other donors' samples. Both conserved end residues are part of each CDR3. Fields, in order: V gene, clone size, D gene, J gene, CDR3 DNA, CDR3 protein. A D gene is named only where the DNA matches it firmly. Clone sizes are given selectively: once, few, many, or a class where the clone is expanded.

>TRBV6-1|many|.|TRBJ1-3
TGTGCCAGCAGGAAGGAGCCTTCTGGAAACACCATATATTTT
CASRKEPSGNTIYF
>TRBV5-1|.|.|TRBJ2-3
TGCGCCAGCAGCTTCCAGGGCGGCACAGATACGCAGTATTTT
CASSFQGGTDTQYF
>TRBV28|few|TRBD2|TRBJ2-2
TGTGCCAGCAGGAGACTAGCGGTGAACACCGGGGAGCTGTTTTTT
CASRRLAVNTGELFF
>TRBV30|once|.|TRBJ2-7
TGTGCCTTTGGGGTGTACGAGCAGTACTTC
CAFGVYEQYF
>TRBV6-5|.|.|TRBJ2-7
TGTGCCAGCAGGGCGGGGCCCTACGAGCAGTACTTC
CASRAGPYEQYF
>TRBV27|.|.|TRBJ2-1
TGTGCCAGCAGCCCCGGGGTTTACAATGAGCAGTTCTTC
CASSPGVYNEQFF
>TRBV11-2|.|TRBD1|TRBJ2-7
TGTGCCAGCAGCTCCACTTCCGGGACAGGGAGTTACGAGCAGTACTTC
CASSSTSGTGSYEQYF
>TRBV4-1|.|.|TRBJ2-7
TGCGCCAGCAGCCAAGACAGGGGCTCCTACGAGCAGTACTTC
CASSQDRGSYEQYF
>TRBV28|.|.|TRBJ2-6
TGTGCCGGAGGTTCTGTTGAGGCCAACGTCCTGACTTTC
CAGGSVEANVLTF
>TRBV6-6|many|TRBD2|TRBJ2-1
TGTGCCAGCAGTTACTCGACTAGCGTTAAATACAATGAGCAGTTCTTC
CASSYSTSVKYNEQFF
>TRBV5-4|few|.|TRBJ2-1
TGTGCCAGCAGCCTTATGGGCAGATCCTACAATGAGCAGTTCTTC
CASSLMGRSYNEQFF
>TRBV5-1|.|TRBD1|TRBJ1-2
TGCGCCAGCAGTTATCCGGGGACAGGGAGAGGTGGCTACACCTTC
CASSYPGTGRGGYTF
>TRBV19|.|.|TRBJ1-2
TGTGCCAGTACCCCAACCGCCGGGACCTCCTATGGCTACACCTTC
CASTPTAGTSYGYTF
>TRBV6-4|.|.|TRBJ2-5
TGTGCCAGCGCCCGGGGCCGAGGGGAGACCCAGTACTTC
CASARGRGETQYF
>TRBV7-9|.|.|TRBJ1-4
TGTGCCAGCACCCCCGTGGCGGGAAATGAAAAACTGTTTTTT
CASTPVAGNEKLFF
>TRBV27|many|.|TRBJ2-2
TGTGCCAGCAGCCTAAGGGGCAGGGACACCGGGGAGCTGTTTTTT
CASSLRGRDTGELFF
>TRBV6-5|.|.|TRBJ2-7
TGTGCCAGCAGTGAAGGGCCTAGCTCCTACGAGCAGTACTTC
CASSEGPSSYEQYF
>TRBV6-5|.|.|TRBJ2-3
TGTGCCAGCACCCCTAATCAGGGAGATACGCAGTATTTT
CASTPNQGDTQYF
>TRBV30|.|TRBD2|TRBJ2-3
TGTGCCCGGGGGGAAGGACTTTCGTCTGGAGATACGCAGTATTTT
CARGEGLSSGDTQYF
>TRBV28|.|TRBD2|TRBJ2-7
TGTGCCAGCAACCCGGGAGACGGGGGGATCTCCTACGAGCAGTACTTC
CASNPGDGGISYEQYF
>TRBV28|few|.|TRBJ1-2
TGTGCCAGCAGTGATGACGGCTACACCTTC
CASSDDGYTF
>TRBV5-4|once|TRBD1|TRBJ2-1
TGTGCCAGCAGGCCGACAGGGTGGGACAATGAGCAGTTCTTC
CASRPTGWDNEQFF
>TRBV7-6|once|.|TRBJ2-2
TGTGCCAGCAGCTTAGTACTCCCCGGGGAGCTGTTTTTT
CASSLVLPGELFF
>TRBV5-1|.|.|TRBJ2-7
TGCGCCAGCAGCCCATTCGGTCGCCAGTTTACCTACGAGCAGTACTTC
CASSPFGRQFTYEQYF
>TRBV6-1|few|TRBD1|TRBJ2-2
TGTGCCAGCACTGTGGACAGGACCAACACCGGGGAGCTGTTTTTT
CASTVDRTNTGELFF
>TRBV11-3|.|TRBD1|TRBJ1-1
TGTGCCAGCAGCGGGGACAGTGGAAAGACTGAAGCTTTCTTT
CASSGDSGKTEAFF
>TRBV29-1|.|TRBD2|TRBJ2-2
TGCAGCGTCCCGAAGGGGGCGGGAGGGCCCAGCACCGGGGAGCTGTTTTTT
CSVPKGAGGPSTGELFF
>TRBV5-1|.|TRBD1|TRBJ1-2
TGCGCCAGCAGCAATGCAGGGACAGGGGGCCGAGGCTACACCTTC
CASSNAGTGGRGYTF
>TRBV18|once|TRBD2|TRBJ2-1
TGTGCCAGCTCACCACGGCTAGCGGTAACCTACAATGAGCAGTTCTTC
CASSPRLAVTYNEQFF
>TRBV28|.|.|TRBJ2-7
TGTGCCAGCAGTCCACAGGGATCTGGAAGCTACGAGCAGTACTTC
CASSPQGSGSYEQYF
>TRBV7-2|.|.|TRBJ2-2
TGTGCCAGCAGCTTAGGAGGAGGGCCCCGGACCGGGGAGCTGTTTTTT
CASSLGGGPRTGELFF
>TRBV5-1|few|.|TRBJ2-1
TGCGCCAGCAGCTCAGCTCGGGGGACCTACAATGAGCAGTTCTTC
CASSSARGTYNEQFF
>TRBV10-2|.|.|TRBJ2-7
TGCGCCAGCAGTGATTCGACAGAGTCTGGCTACGAGCAGTACTTC
CASSDSTESGYEQYF
>TRBV12-5|.|.|TRBJ2-3
TGTGCTAGTGCGGGGAGCGGCACAGATACGCAGTATTTT
CASAGSGTDTQYF
>TRBV5-1|.|TRBD1|TRBJ2-7
TGCGCCAGCAGGCGGACAGGGGGCTCCTACGAGCAGTACTTC
CASRRTGGSYEQYF
>TRBV10-3|.|.|TRBJ1-2
TGTGCCATCAGTGAGTCGAACCACTATGGCTACACCTTC
CAISESNHYGYTF
>TRBV7-8|.|.|TRBJ2-7
TGTGCCAGCAGCCCCATTAACGGCGACAGGGCGGGGGACGAGCAGTACTTC
CASSPINGDRAGDEQYF
>TRBV15|once|.|TRBJ2-2
TGTGCCACCAGCAGAGTTCGAGGGGAGCTGTTTTTT
CATSRVRGELFF
>TRBV6-6|.|.|TRBJ2-7
TGTGCCAGCAGTTACTCCATAAAGGGGGGGACCTACGAGCAGTACTTC
CASSYSIKGGTYEQYF
>TRBV18|.|TRBD1|TRBJ1-1
TGTGCCAGCTCAGCTCCAGGGGGCTCTAGTGAAGCTTTCTTT
CASSAPGGSSEAFF
>TRBV29-1|many|TRBD1|TRBJ1-1
TGCAGCGTGGGGACAGGGGGCAACACTGAAGCTTTCTTT
CSVGTGGNTEAFF
>TRBV7-3|once|.|TRBJ2-4
TGTGCCAGCAGCCTACAGTACTTC
CASSLQYF
>TRBV28|.|.|TRBJ2-7
TGTGCCAGCAAACTTAGACAGATCTCCTACGAGCAGTACTTC
CASKLRQISYEQYF
>TRBV27|.|.|TRBJ2-2
TGTGCCAGCAGTCCCCGACAGTTGATTGGGGAGCTGTTTTTT
CASSPRQLIGELFF
>TRBV6-1|.|.|TRBJ1-4
TGTGCCAGCAGGAACCGGGACGGATATAATGAAAAACTGTTTTTT
CASRNRDGYNEKLFF
>TRBV6-6|once|.|TRBJ1-4
TGTGCCAGCAGTACGGACCGAACTAATGAAAAACTGTTTTTT
CASSTDRTNEKLFF
>TRBV28|.|.|TRBJ2-7
TGTGCCAGCAGTTTATACGAGCAGTACTTC
CASSLYEQYF
>TRBV5-1|once|.|TRBJ2-1
TGCGCCAGCAGCTTGGGGGACTCTTGGAATGAGCAGTTCTTC
CASSLGDSWNEQFF
>TRBV5-1|few|.|TRBJ1-3
TGCGCCAGCAGCTTGAGTCCTGGAAACACCATATATTTT
CASSLSPGNTIYF
>TRBV15|.|.|TRBJ2-6
TGTGCCACCAGCAGGGAGAGGTTCTCTGGGGCCAACGTCCTGACTTTC
CATSRERFSGANVLTF
>TRBV4-1|.|TRBD1|TRBJ2-5
TGCGCCAGCAGCCAAGGACAGGGGGACGGGGGAGAGACCCAGTACTTC
CASSQGQGDGGETQYF
>TRBV5-5|.|.|TRBJ2-5
TGTGCCAGCAGCTTGTACGGTAGCGGAGGTGAGCAGTACTTC
CASSLYGSGGEQYF
>TRBV18|.|TRBD1|TRBJ1-4
TGTGCCAGCTCACCGGGACAGCCTCCTGAAAAACTGTTTTTT
CASSPGQPPEKLFF